The present T cell receptor beta chain was sequenced within a study of CD8 T cells in ankylosing spondylitis. Broader study findings: According to the report, clones linked to the disease were significantly enriched in matched synovial fluid samples taken from ankylosing spondylitis patients. Characteristic, it appeared, of ankylosing spondylitis blood was a TCR beta motif of several highly homologous variants.

Ten or more counts support this clonotype. Its antigen is unidentified. TCRdb recomputed calls from the 5' RACE reads with MiXCR, one row per CDR3 protein. The sample consists of hundreds of thousands of distinct CDR3 sequences, over 7% of them appearing once. Germline loops: CDR1 SQVTM, CDR2 ANQGSEA. This CDR3 spans 13 amino acids. V gave up 7 bases and J gave up 0 bases, with 10 bases separating them. The clonotype was recovered from a female donor with ankylosing spondylitis or in good health (not recorded which). The chain couples TRBV29-1 to TRBJ2-1, with D perhaps matching TRBD2 (5 bases). Sample: blood, either unsorted or a sorted T cell fraction (not recorded which). The CDR3 here is CSAGGLSYNEQFF. The CDR3 DNA sequence: TGCAGCGCTGGAGGCCTCTCCTACAATGAGCAGTTCTTC.